This T cell receptor (beta chain) is from a study of shared clonotypes between healthy human individuals. Assay used: immunoSEQ multiplex PCR; TCRdb lists only in-frame clones, some missing. Altogether over 950,000 clones are present, 77% being singletons, with the ten largest covering roughly 0.82%. A note on this clone: Its antigen is unidentified.

CDR1 is MNHEY and CDR2 is SMNVEV in the germline V gene (reference sequence). This CDR3 is 14 amino acids long. The J segment lost 2 bases and the V segment lost 2 bases, leaving 3 bases of the junction unmatched. Study conclusions and caveats: Clonotypes not shared had lower generation probabilities than those common to all four donors.

The clonotype was recovered from a man younger than 35 in good health. Some clones in this sample may be carry-over from other donors' samples. The V gene is TRBV27, the J gene TRBJ2-7; the match to TRBD2 covers 7 bases. The sample taken for sequencing was memory CD4+ T cells from PBMCs. Sample subset: CD45RA-negative fraction. CDR3 DNA sequence: TGTGCCAGCAGTTTACGGGGGGACCCCTACGAGCAGTACTTC. As protein: CASSLRGDPYEQYF.